These 30 T cell receptor beta chains share one sample of origin, sequenced in a study of OX40 agonist ivuxolimab in advanced cancers. The protocol was immunoSEQ multiplex PCR, while the TCRdb copy is restricted to in-frame clones and leaves out a portion. The data show about 95,000 clones, 70% to 85% seen once. The sample here was CD4+ or CD8+ T cells sorted from blood, taken in a trial of the OX40 agonist ivuxolimab. Receptor source: an adult with an advanced solid tumor such as melanoma, head and neck, liver or kidney cancer.

The chain carries TRBV18 and TRBJ2-5; 11 nucleotides line up with TRBD1. Germline values: CDR1 KGHSH, CDR2 LQKENI. V lost 8 bases to trimming and J lost 6 bases; unmatched junction nucleotides: 11. The CDR3 contains 15 residues. The CDR3 sequence: CASTTGTGGLQTQYF. The DNA for the CDR3 is TGTGCCAGCACCACCGGGACAGGGGGTTTGCAGACCCAGTACTTC.

This sequence joins TRBV2 and TRBJ2-1, with TRBD2 matching over 13 bases. J was trimmed by 2 bases and V by 8 bases; bases with no gene match: 9. This CDR3 contains 17 residues. Germline loops: CDR1 SNHLY, CDR2 FYNNEI. The CDR3 bases are TGTGCCAGCCTGGTCATAGGACTAGCGGGGGCCTACAATGAGCAGTTCTTC. It specifies CASLVIGLAGAYNEQFF. Variable domain in full (rest from reference TRBV2 and TRBJ2-1): EPEVTQTPSHQVTQMGQEVILRCVPISNHLYFYWYRQILGQKVEFLVSFYNNEISEKSEIFDDQFSVERPDGSNFTLKIRSTKLEDSAMYFCASLVIGLAGAYNEQFFGPGTRLTVL.

The chain carries TRBV15 and TRBJ1-4; a weak D match, TRBD1 (6 bases). The CDR3 covers 17 residues. V was cut by 3 bases and J by 0 bases, with 14 bases left in between. The germline V gene has CDR1 LNHNV and CDR2 YYDKDF (reference sequence). CDR3: CATSSPGTTATNEKLFF. The CDR3 nucleotides read TGTGCCACCAGCAGTCCCGGGACAACTGCAACTAATGAAAAACTGTTTTTT.

The rearrangement uses TRBV5-1 and TRBJ2-2, with D possibly being TRBD1 (6 bases). The V and J ends lost 6 bases and 3 bases respectively, with 15 bases between them. This CDR3 spans 15 amino acids. Germline lookup yields CDR1 SGHRS and CDR2 YFSETQ. The CDR3 DNA reads as TGCGCCAGCAAAGCCCAGGGGACGGACACCGGGGAGCTGTTTTTT. This translates into CASKAQGTDTGELFF.

The chain joins TRBV27 to TRBJ2-1; 8 bases match TRBD2. The J segment lost 2 bases and the V segment lost 7 bases, leaving 7 bases of the junction unmatched. This CDR3 comprises 15 residues. Germline CDR1 and CDR2: MNHEY and SMNVEV (reference sequence). The CDR3: CASTGTRGAYNEQFF. The CDR3 nucleotides read TGTGCCAGCACCGGGACTAGAGGGGCCTACAATGAGCAGTTCTTC.

The rearrangement links TRBV30 to TRBJ2-3; TRBD2 is a possible D gene (6 bases). V gave up 3 bases and J gave up 2 bases, with 18 bases separating them. The germline V gene has CDR1 GTSNPN and CDR2 SVGIG (reference sequence). The CDR3 consists of 16 residues. The DNA for the CDR3 is TGTGCCTGGAGGGGGATCCGGGACTCCAACACAGATACGCAGTATTTT. As protein: CAWRGIRDSNTDTQYF. Supplemented by reference TRBV30 and TRBJ2-3, the full variable domain reads SQTIHQWPATLVQPVGSPLSLECTVEGTSNPNLYWYRQAAGRGLQLLFYSVGIGQISSEVPQNLSASRPQDRQFILSSKKLLLSDSGFYLCAWRGIRDSNTDTQYFGPGTRLTVL.

The rearrangement uses TRBV28 and TRBJ2-5; D not certain. The CDR3 sequence is 14 residues long. The V gene's germline CDR1 is MDHEN and CDR2 SYDVKM. V was pared by 3 bases and J by 11 bases, with 19 bases between. The CDR3 protein is CASSFPDRVFEQYF. Written as DNA, the CDR3 is TGTGCCAGCAGTTTCCCCGACCGGGTTTTCGAACAGTACTTC.

V usage is TRBV12-5 and J usage is TRBJ2-3; D is uncertain. V lost 4 bases to trimming and J lost 1 base, with 6 bases between them. Germline V CDR1 and CDR2: LGHNT, FRNRAP. This CDR3 is 13 amino acids long. The CDR3 region has the DNA TGTGCTAGTGGTTCGGGCCGCACAGATACGCAGTATTTT. It codes for CASGSGRTDTQYF.

The gene calls are TRBV5-1 and TRBJ1-1; TRBD1 is a possible D gene (5 bases). From germline, CDR1 is SGHRS and CDR2 YFSETQ. Trimming took 4 bases from V and 3 from J, leaving 13 bases between them. This CDR3 is built from 14 residues. The chain's CDR3 is CASSRGTYDTEAFF. The CDR3 coding sequence is TGCGCCAGCAGCCGAGGGACGTATGACACTGAAGCTTTCTTT.

The J gene is TRBJ2-7, the V gene TRBV9; 12 bases fit TRBD1. Germline V lookup: CDR1 SGDLS, CDR2 YYNGEE. The V segment lost 0 bases and the J segment 5 bases; nucleotides outside the gene matches: 3. The CDR3 is 15 amino acids. The CDR3 region is CASSVDGTGGDEQYF. The CDR3, as DNA: TGTGCCAGCAGCGTAGATGGGACAGGGGGCGACGAGCAGTACTTC.

V and J are TRBV28 and TRBJ1-5; no definite D call. CDR1 is MDHEN and CDR2 is SYDVKM in the germline V gene. Trimming removed 3 bases from V and 7 bases from J, with 22 bases in between. CDR3 length equals 17 residues. The CDR3 nucleotides are TGTGCCAGCAGTTTCCCTCGGACGGGGTCTCCAAGGCAGCCCCAGCATTTT. Protein product: CASSFPRTGSPRQPQHF.

This chain connects TRBV11-3 to TRBJ2-3; tentatively, D is TRBD2 (5 bases). CDR1 and CDR2 (germline): SGHNT, YENEEA. Trimming left V 0 bases short and J 4 bases short, with 8 bases between. The CDR3 has 14 residues. CDR3 DNA: TGTGCCAGCAGCTTAGATCTAGCTTCAGATACGCAGTATTTT. Its translation: CASSLDLASDTQYF.

The chain joins TRBV30 to TRBJ1-1; 7 positions match TRBD1. Losses at the gene ends were 2 bases for V and 1 base for J; bases not matched to a gene: 1. CDR1 and CDR2 (germline): GTSNPN, SVGIG (reference sequence). This CDR3 has 13 residues. In DNA form, the CDR3 reads TGTGCCTGGAGTCGACAGGGGAACACTGAAGCTTTCTTT. This encodes CAWSRQGNTEAFF.

The rearrangement uses TRBV28 and TRBJ1-5; the D gene is possibly TRBD1 (6 bases). Germline CDR1 is MDHEN and CDR2 is SYDVKM. The CDR3 loop spans 19 amino acids. The ends were cut back, 0 bases at V and 0 bases at J, with 18 bases in the middle. CDR3 nucleotides: TGTGCCAGCAGTTTATGGGCAGGGGCGACGCATTATAGCAATCAGCCCCAGCATTTT. This encodes CASSLWAGATHYSNQPQHF.

The chain is built from TRBV11-2 and TRBJ2-1, with a tentative D call TRBD2 (5 bases). V was pared by 4 bases and J by 0 bases, with 13 bases between. This CDR3 comprises 16 residues. The germline V gene encodes CDR1 SGHAT and CDR2 FQNNGV. The DNA of the CDR3 is TGTGCCAGCAGCTGGGTCGTTGGGAGCTCCTACAATGAGCAGTTCTTC. This codes for CASSWVVGSSYNEQFF.

The chain couples TRBV5-6 to TRBJ2-2; D gene uncertain. CDR3 length: 12 residues. Trimming pared 3 bases from V and 6 bases from J, leaving 6 bases between. The germline V gene has CDR1 SGHDT and CDR2 YYEEEE. The CDR3 DNA reads TGTGCCAGCAGCTACTGGGCCGGGGAGCTGTTTTTT. Protein product: CASSYWAGELFF.

Of note for this clone: At one end, the junction sequence differs from germline, possibly due to a read error. CDR3 nucleotides: TGTGCTAGCAGCTTACGCCTCGGGGGGGCCGAGAATGAGCAGTTCTTC. Its protein product is CASSLRLGGAENEQFF. The chain recombines TRBV7-7 with TRBJ2-1; 8 bases are a match to TRBD2. Germline CDR1 is SSHAT and CDR2 is FNYEAQ (reference sequence). This CDR3 spans 16 amino acids. The full variable domain, with the rest looked up from reference TRBV7-7 and TRBJ2-1, is GAGVSQSPRYKVTKRGQDVTLRCDPISSHATLYWYQQALGQGPEFLTYFNYEAQPDKSGLPSDRFSAERPEGSISTLTIQRTEQRDSAMYRCASSLRLGGAENEQFFGPGTRLTVL.

The rearrangement joins TRBV11-3 to TRBJ1-3; a weak D match, TRBD1 (6 bases). Germline loops: CDR1 SGHNT, CDR2 YENEEA. The CDR3 has 16 residues. The V gene lost 5 bases and the J gene lost 0 bases, with 14 bases spanning the gap. CDR3 nucleotide sequence: TGTGCCAGCAGCCCAGGGGTCTGGGGCTCTGGAAACACCATATATTTT. As protein: CASSPGVWGSGNTIYF.

This rearrangement joins TRBV28 to TRBJ1-6; D possibly corresponds to TRBD1 (6 bases). V lost 2 bases and J 7 bases, leaving 12 bases between the germline ends. Germline V gives CDR1 MDHEN, CDR2 SYDVKM. This CDR3 contains 15 residues. The CDR3 loop reads CASSLGGGENSPLHF. In DNA form, the CDR3 reads TGTGCCAGCAGTTTAGGAGGGGGGGAGAATTCACCCCTCCACTTT. Variable domain in full (rest from reference TRBV28 and TRBJ1-6): DVKVTQSSRYLVKRTGEKVFLECVQDMDHENMFWYRQDPGLGLRLIYFSYDVKMKEKGDIPEGYSVSREKKERFSLILESASTNQTSMYLCASSLGGGENSPLHFGNGTRLTVT.

In its sample, this clone was seen once. V gene TRBV10-3 combines with J gene TRBJ2-7; D is tentatively TRBD1 or TRBD2 (5 bases each). V dropped 11 bases and J dropped 0 bases, with 14 bases sitting between them. The CDR3 has 13 residues. Germline V gene sequence: CDR1 ENHRY, CDR2 SYGVKD. In nucleotides, the CDR3 is TGTGCCGTTCACCGGGACGGCTCCTACGAGCAGTACTTC. Translation: CAVHRDGSYEQYF.

This clone was observed a handful of times. This chain uses TRBV5-1 with TRBJ2-5; the D is unclear. The V and J ends lost 1 base and 2 bases respectively, with 12 bases between them. CDR1 and CDR2 from the germline V gene are SGHRS and YFSETQ. This CDR3 region has 15 residues. The CDR3 is CASSLLGNGQETQYF. CDR3 in DNA: TGCGCCAGCAGCTTGTTGGGGAACGGTCAAGAGACCCAGTACTTC.

This chain uses TRBV11-3 with TRBJ2-1; D not certain. Germline lookup yields CDR1 SGHNT and CDR2 YENEEA. V was trimmed by 5 bases and J by 5 bases, leaving 10 bases between them. This CDR3 region has 13 residues. CDR3 sequence reads: CASSHPAHNEQFF. CDR3 nucleotide sequence: TGTGCCAGCAGCCACCCAGCTCACAATGAGCAGTTCTTC. Filled out from reference TRBV11-3 and TRBJ2-1, the complete variable domain reads EAGVVQSPRYKIIEKKQPVAFWCNPISGHNTLYWYLQNLGQGPELLIRYENEEAVDDSQLPKDRFSAERLKGVDSTLKIQPAELGDSAVYLCASSHPAHNEQFFGPGTRLTVL.

The V call is TRBV6-1, the J call TRBJ2-3; D ambiguous. V was trimmed by 3 bases and J by 0 bases, leaving 13 bases between them. The CDR3 covers 16 residues. The germline gives CDR1 MNHNS, CDR2 SASEGT. The CDR3: CASSEGSTTSTDTQYF. The CDR3, as DNA: TGTGCCAGCAGTGAGGGTTCTACTACAAGCACAGATACGCAGTATTTT.

The chain links TRBV7-9 to TRBJ2-3; 9 bases fit TRBD2. CDR1 and CDR2 (germline): SEHNR, FQNEAQ (reference sequence). V gave up 5 bases and J gave up 6 bases; unmatched junction bases: 12. This CDR3 region has 16 residues. This CDR3 reads CASSRRSGRRGDTQYF. DNA of the CDR3: TGTGCCAGCAGCAGGAGAAGCGGGAGGAGAGGGGATACGCAGTATTTT.

The chain joins TRBV6-1 to TRBJ2-7, with D possibly matching TRBD1 (5 bases). The CDR3 extends over 14 amino acids. V was shortened by 6 bases and J by 3 bases, with 15 bases between the two germline ends. The V gene's germline CDR1 is MNHNS and CDR2 SASEGT. The CDR3 sequence is CASSRMGQGYEQYF. The CDR3 DNA is TGTGCCAGCAGCCGGATGGGGCAGGGCTACGAGCAGTACTTC.

The chain has TRBV2 and TRBJ2-2, with TRBD2 identical over 8 bases. V lost 6 bases and J lost 4; bases outside the gene matches: 16. The CDR3 covers 18 residues. Germline assignment: CDR1 SNHLY and CDR2 FYNNEI. The chain's CDR3 is CASSGTTGGRIFTGELFF. CDR3 coding DNA: TGTGCCAGCAGCGGGACTACCGGCGGGAGGATTTTCACCGGGGAGCTGTTTTTT.

The V gene is TRBV19, the J gene TRBJ2-1, with 13 nucleotides matching TRBD2. V dropped 4 bases and J dropped 9; count of bases not matched to a gene: 3. Germline assignment: CDR1 LNHDA and CDR2 SQIVND (reference sequence). This CDR3 has 14 amino acids. The CDR3 region has the DNA TGTGCCAGTAGTACGGGACTAGCGGGAAGTGAGCAGTTCTTC. Amino acids: CASSTGLAGSEQFF.

The rearrangement links TRBV19 to TRBJ2-2; either TRBD1 or TRBD2 may fit D (5 bases each). This CDR3 is 14 amino acids long. The V gene lost 5 bases and the J gene lost 0 bases, with 7 bases spanning the gap. Germline values: CDR1 LNHDA, CDR2 SQIVND (reference sequence). For the CDR3, the DNA is TGTGCCAGTAGTTGGGGGACGAACACCGGGGAGCTGTTTTTT. The encoded protein is CASSWGTNTGELFF.

The chain recombines TRBV11-2 with TRBJ2-7; D is unclear. Trimming shortened V by 5 bases and J by 7 bases, and 12 bases separated the two germline ends. The V gene's germline CDR1 is SGHAT and CDR2 FQNNGV. The CDR3 consists of 12 residues. The DNA for the CDR3 is TGTGCCAGCAGCCGTTGGACCACGGAGCAGTACTTC. Its translation is CASSRWTTEQYF.

This chain uses TRBV28 with TRBJ2-1; D not resolved. Germline CDR1 and CDR2: MDHEN and SYDVKM. This CDR3 has 11 residues. Trimming removed 3 bases at V and 7 bases at J, with 4 bases between. CDR3 sequence reads: CASSFPNEQFF. The CDR3 coding sequence is TGTGCCAGCAGTTTCCCGAATGAGCAGTTCTTC.